The rows below give T cell receptor beta chains drawn from one sample of a study of blood T cell repertoires in COVID-19. TCRdb keeps only in-frame clones here, not all; method: immunoSEQ multiplex PCR. The profile shows about 260,000 clones, 80% to 90% of them singletons. Sequencing used PBMCs or T cells enriched from blood (not recorded which). The receptors here all came from a woman in her twenties or thirties with acute COVID-19. CDR3s include the opening cysteine and the closing phenylalanine or tryptophan. Each record gives: V gene, J gene, CDR3 length, CDR3 protein.

>TRBV3-1/TRBV3-2|TRBJ2-7|15
CASSQAGLRGPEQYF
>TRBV21-1|TRBJ2-3|9
CASILAQYF
>TRBV19|TRBJ2-2|18
CASSIEGLDRGDAGELFF
>TRBV6-5|TRBJ2-7|15
CASSLRTGVFNEQYF
>TRBV15|TRBJ2-7|16
CATSEDRTGGFYEQYF
>TRBV12-5|TRBJ2-3|18
CASGTTLLAGTGTDTQYF
>TRBV11-3|TRBJ2-3|16
CASSPMDSNDTDTQYF
>TRBV4-2|TRBJ2-1|17
CASSQTDLAVPGDEQFF
>TRBV2|TRBJ1-5|13
CASSGQGNQPQHF
>TRBV5-1|TRBJ2-1|16
CASSLGPGLALNEQFF
>TRBV5-1|TRBJ2-5|15
CASSLAGGTGETQYF
>TRBV11-2|TRBJ2-2|14
CASSLAGWAGELFF
>TRBV6-1|TRBJ1-6|16
CASSERVPEDNSPLHF
>TRBV19|TRBJ2-7|15
CASSMMAGTYYEQYF
>TRBV7-9|TRBJ1-2|15
CASSLYAGGKFDYTF
>TRBV7-2|TRBJ2-2|15
CASSSRQAHTGELFF
>TRBV29-1|TRBJ2-3|13
CSVGYGSTDTQYF
>TRBV12-3/TRBV12-4|TRBJ2-1|13
CASSFIGDNEQFF
>TRBV18|TRBJ1-3|14
CASSPGDSRDTIYF
>TRBV28|TRBJ1-1|16
CASSWGGTDLNTEAFF
>TRBV10-3|TRBJ1-5|17
CAISVGRGEGSNQPQHF
>TRBV28|TRBJ2-3|16
CASSLFPGGSTDTQYF
>TRBV6-4|TRBJ1-1|13
CASSDRTGTEAFF
>TRBV7-2|TRBJ2-3|16
CASSSRLAGGSDTQYF
>TRBV2|TRBJ2-2|15
CASSRSSLDTGELFF
>TRBV2|TRBJ2-4|14
CASSGLAGVRIQYF
>TRBV7-9|TRBJ2-1|15
CASSLGLAGNNEQFF
>TRBV2|TRBJ2-1|12
CASRSSLSEQFF
>TRBV27|TRBJ2-7|13
CASSFRQSYEQYF
>TRBV6-5|TRBJ1-2|14
CASSYSEGIRGYTF
>TRBV27|TRBJ2-3|15
CASSSQGYDTDTQYF
>TRBV30|TRBJ1-1|14
CAWSWDIQNTEAFF
>TRBV27|TRBJ2-7|13
CASRPGTSYEQYF
>TRBV4-1|TRBJ2-5|18
CASSQVGKLAANQETQYF
>TRBV7-9|TRBJ1-6|11
CASSNRSPLHF
>TRBV28|TRBJ2-1|15
CASSDRDNPYNEQFF
>TRBV9|TRBJ2-1|17
CASSMGEGIGSYNEQFF
>TRBV25-1|TRBJ2-7|15
CASSDFGQGTYEQYF
>TRBV27|TRBJ2-7|16
CASSLSWGRSSYEQYF
>TRBV19|TRBJ2-7|13
CASSMTGSYEQYF
>TRBV6-5|TRBJ2-2|14
CASTSGWDTGELFF
>TRBV11-2|TRBJ2-1|17
CASSHNSGRHLKNEQFF
>TRBV19|TRBJ2-2|14
CASRAGGGTGELFF
>TRBV5-1|TRBJ2-7|15
CASSFRGRAGNEQYF
>TRBV6-5|TRBJ1-1|13
CASSPGTQSGAFF
>TRBV27|TRBJ2-3|14
CASSLGSGTDTQYF
>TRBV7-9|TRBJ2-3|14
CASRETGGTDTQYF
>TRBV28|TRBJ1-2|16
CASRTTGPTANYGYTF
>TRBV5-1|TRBJ2-1|12
CASSLGQGEQFF
>TRBV3-1/TRBV3-2|TRBJ1-2|15
CASSQKRGQGTGYTF
>TRBV11-3|TRBJ2-3|15
CASSLGGLATDTQYF
>TRBV9|TRBJ2-5|15
CASTQGGAGGETQYF
>TRBV18|TRBJ2-7|15
CASSPPGTGSYEQYF
>TRBV27|TRBJ2-7|14
CASSLFAGVGEQYF
>TRBV6-5|TRBJ2-1|14
CASVLAGEENEQFF